The present T cell receptor (beta chain) was sequenced within a study of graft-versus-host responses after intestinal transplantation. Study-wide background: All of the recipients had induction that used anti-thymocyte globulin, then tacrolimus and steroids for around 3 years.

Study findings and constraints: Peak levels of circulating GvH clones tracked with early post-transplant HvG declines. When patients had graft-donor T cell macrochimerism, their allografts held high graft-versus-host to host-versus-graft clonal ratios. GvH clones occurred in recipient marrow; some first appeared in ileum or blood.

Remarks on this clone: Its antigen is still unknown.

Measured with immunoSEQ multiplex PCR; TCRdb has only the in-frame clones, and not every one. The table lists tens of thousands of clones, roughly 90% of them singletons. This CDR3 region has 13 residues. V was pared by 3 bases and J by 12 bases, with 15 bases between. The V gene's germline CDR1 is SGHTS and CDR2 YDEGEE. This TCR was sampled from a human donor who received an intestinal transplant. This chain uses TRBV5-8 with TRBJ1-4; tentative D call: TRBD1 (5 bases). The sample in question was unstimulated CD8+ T cells sorted from spleen or lymph node cells, obtained before intestinal transplant. The DNA of the CDR3 is TGTGCCAGCAGCTCCCGGGAGCCGGGGGAACTGTTTTTT. Translation: CASSSREPGELFF.